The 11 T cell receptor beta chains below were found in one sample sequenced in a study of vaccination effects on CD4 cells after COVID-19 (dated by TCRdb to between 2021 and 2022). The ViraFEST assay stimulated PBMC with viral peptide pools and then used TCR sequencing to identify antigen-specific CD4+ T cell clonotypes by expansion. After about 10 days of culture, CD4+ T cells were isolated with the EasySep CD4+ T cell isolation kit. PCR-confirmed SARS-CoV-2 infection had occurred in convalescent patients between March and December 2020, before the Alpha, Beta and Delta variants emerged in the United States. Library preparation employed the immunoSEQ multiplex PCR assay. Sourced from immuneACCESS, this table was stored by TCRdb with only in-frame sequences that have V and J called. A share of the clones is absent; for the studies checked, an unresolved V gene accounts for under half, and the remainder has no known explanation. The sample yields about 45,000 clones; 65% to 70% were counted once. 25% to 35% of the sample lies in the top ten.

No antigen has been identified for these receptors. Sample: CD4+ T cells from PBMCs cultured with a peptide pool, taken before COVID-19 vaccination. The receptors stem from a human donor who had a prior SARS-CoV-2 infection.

CDR3 DNA sequence: TGTGCCAGCAGCGGGCCAGGCTCGGAAGCTTTCTTT. It encodes CASSGPGSEAFF. J is TRBJ1-1 and V is TRBV2; D is undetermined. This CDR3 has 12 amino acids. Between the trimmed V and J ends, which lost 6 bases and 8 bases, there was a span of 13 bases. Germline-derived CDR1 and CDR2 are SNHLY and FYNNEI.

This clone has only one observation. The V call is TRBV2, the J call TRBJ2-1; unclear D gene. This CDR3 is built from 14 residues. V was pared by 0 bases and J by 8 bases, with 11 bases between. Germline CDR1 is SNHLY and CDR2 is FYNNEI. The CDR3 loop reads CASSEARQQDEQFF. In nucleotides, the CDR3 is TGTGCCAGCAGTGAAGCAAGGCAGCAGGATGAGCAGTTCTTC.

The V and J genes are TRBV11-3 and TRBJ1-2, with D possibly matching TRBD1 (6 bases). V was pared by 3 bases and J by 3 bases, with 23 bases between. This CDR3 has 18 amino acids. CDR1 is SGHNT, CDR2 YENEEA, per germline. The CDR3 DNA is TGTGCCAGCAGCTTTACTGGGCCGGGGACACTTCGTCACTATGGCTACACCTTC. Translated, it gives CASSFTGPGTLRHYGYTF. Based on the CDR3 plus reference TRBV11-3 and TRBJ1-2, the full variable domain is EAGVVQSPRYKIIEKKQPVAFWCNPISGHNTLYWYLQNLGQGPELLIRYENEEAVDDSQLPKDRFSAERLKGVDSTLKIQPAELGDSAVYLCASSFTGPGTLRHYGYTFGSGTRLTVV.

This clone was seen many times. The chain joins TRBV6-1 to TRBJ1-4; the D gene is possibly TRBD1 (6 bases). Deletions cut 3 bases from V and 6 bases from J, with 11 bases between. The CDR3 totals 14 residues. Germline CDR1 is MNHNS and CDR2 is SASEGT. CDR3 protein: CASSDGGGYEKLFF. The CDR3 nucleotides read TGTGCCAGCAGTGATGGGGGGGGCTATGAAAAACTGTTTTTT.

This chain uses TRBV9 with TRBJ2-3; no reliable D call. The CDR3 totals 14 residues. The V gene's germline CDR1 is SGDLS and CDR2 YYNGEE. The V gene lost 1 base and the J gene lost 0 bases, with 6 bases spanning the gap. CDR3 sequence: CASSVIGSTDTQYF. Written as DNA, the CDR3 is TGTGCCAGCAGCGTAATAGGGAGCACAGATACGCAGTATTTT. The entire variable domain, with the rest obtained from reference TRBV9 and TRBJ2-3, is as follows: DSGVTQTPKHLITATGQRVTLRCSPRSGDLSVYWYQQSLDQGLQFLIQYYNGEERAKGNILERFSAQQFPDLHSELNLSSLELGDSALYFCASSVIGSTDTQYFGPGTRLTVL.

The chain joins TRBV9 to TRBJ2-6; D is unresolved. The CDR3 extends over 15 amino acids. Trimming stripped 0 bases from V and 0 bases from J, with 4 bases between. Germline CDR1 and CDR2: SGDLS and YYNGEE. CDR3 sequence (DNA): TGTGCCAGCAGCGTAGGGGGCTCTGGGGCCAACGTCCTGACTTTC. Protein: CASSVGGSGANVLTF. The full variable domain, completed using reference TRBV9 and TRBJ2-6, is DSGVTQTPKHLITATGQRVTLRCSPRSGDLSVYWYQQSLDQGLQFLIQYYNGEERAKGNILERFSAQQFPDLHSELNLSSLELGDSALYFCASSVGGSGANVLTFGAGSRLTVL.

In DNA form, the CDR3 reads TGTGCCAGCATCCCGACTGACAGGCCAACTGGCTATGGCTACACCTTC. This translates into CASIPTDRPTGYGYTF. The chain employs TRBV21-1 and TRBJ1-2; no check of the table's D call, TRBD1, against the DNA was made. TRBV21-1 is a documented pseudogene. The CDR3 length is 16 residues.

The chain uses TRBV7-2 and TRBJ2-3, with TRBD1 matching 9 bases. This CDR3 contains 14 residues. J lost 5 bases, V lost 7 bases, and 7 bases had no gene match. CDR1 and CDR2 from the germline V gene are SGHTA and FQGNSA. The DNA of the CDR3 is TGTGCCAGCACCGGGACAGGGTCAAGAGATACGCAGTATTTT. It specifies CASTGTGSRDTQYF.

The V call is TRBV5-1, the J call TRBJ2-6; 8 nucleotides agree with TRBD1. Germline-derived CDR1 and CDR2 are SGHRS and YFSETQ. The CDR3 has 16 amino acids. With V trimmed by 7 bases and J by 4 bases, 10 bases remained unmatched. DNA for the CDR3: TGCGCCAGCTCCCAGGGGGCAGTTACGGGGGCCAACGTCCTGACTTTC. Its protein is CASSQGAVTGANVLTF.

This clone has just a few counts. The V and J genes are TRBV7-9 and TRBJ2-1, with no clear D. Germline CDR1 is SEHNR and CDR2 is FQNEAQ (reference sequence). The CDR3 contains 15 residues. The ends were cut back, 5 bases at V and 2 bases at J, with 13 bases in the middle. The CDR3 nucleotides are TGTGCCAGCAGCCCGCGACTGGCAGCCTACAATGAGCAGTTCTTC. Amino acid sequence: CASSPRLAAYNEQFF.

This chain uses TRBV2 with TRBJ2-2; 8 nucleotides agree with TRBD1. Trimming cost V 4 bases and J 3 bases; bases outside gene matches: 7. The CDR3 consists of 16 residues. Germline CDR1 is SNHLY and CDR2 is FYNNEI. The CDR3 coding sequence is TGTGCCAGCAGTGTGACGACAGGGGTGGACACCGGGGAGCTGTTTTTT. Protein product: CASSVTTGVDTGELFF.